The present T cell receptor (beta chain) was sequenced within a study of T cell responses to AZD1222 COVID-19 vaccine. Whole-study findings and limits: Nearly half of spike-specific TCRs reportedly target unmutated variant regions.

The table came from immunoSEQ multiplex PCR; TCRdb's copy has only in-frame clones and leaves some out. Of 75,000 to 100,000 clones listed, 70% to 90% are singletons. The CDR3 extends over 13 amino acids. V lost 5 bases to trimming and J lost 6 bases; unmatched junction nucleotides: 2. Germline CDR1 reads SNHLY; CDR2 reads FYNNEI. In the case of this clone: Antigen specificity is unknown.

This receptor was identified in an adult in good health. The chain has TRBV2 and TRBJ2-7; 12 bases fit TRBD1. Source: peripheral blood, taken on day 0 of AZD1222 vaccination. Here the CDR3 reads CASSRDRGREQYF. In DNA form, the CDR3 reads TGTGCCAGCAGTAGGGACAGGGGGCGCGAGCAGTACTTC.